The subject of this entry is one TCR beta chain. Its antigen is unknown. A much larger clone sits a single nucleotide away, making a read error possible. These data come from a study of Graves' ophthalmopathy and Graves' hyperthyroidism. The CDR3 runs 16 residues. The V gene's germline CDR1 is SGHDT and CDR2 YYEEEE. Whole-study findings and limits: This model predicted ophthalmopathy progression (sensitivity 70% to 71%, specificity 72.22%). The blood repertoire also included most expanded thyroid clonotypes above 0.001 frequency. A model of 13 signatures distinguished ophthalmopathy from stable hyperthyroidism at approximately 88% sensitivity and roughly 81% specificity.

Diagnoses were established from clinical symptoms, serum thyroxine, TRAb, thyroid ultrasound and orbital computed tomography. Using RNA transcripts, the TCR beta CDR3 regions were amplified. RT-PCR in the first round used HTBI primers; a second-round multiplex PCR followed. TCRdb redid the calling of the multiplex PCR reads with MiXCR, one entry per CDR3 protein. This sample has about 380,000 distinct CDR3 sequences, with 15% found just once. The receptor was isolated from a woman between 18 and 29 years old with stable Graves' hyperthyroidism. The sample consisted of peripheral blood. The rearrangement joins TRBV5-6 to TRBJ1-2; 12 bases are a match to TRBD1. The CDR3, as DNA: TGTGCCAGCAGCTTACCGGGACAGGGGGCGGAATATGGCTACGCCTTC. Residues: CASSLPGQGAEYGYAF.